The 30 T cell receptor beta chains below come from one sample, sequenced in a study of blood T cells in healthy people across ages (dated by TCRdb to 2013 to 2016). Preparation of the library involved 5' RACE. Sequenced on an Illumina HiSeq 2500. The second PCR ran for roughly 7 to 11 cycles and used a J-beta primer mix along with a sample-barcoded 5' primer. TCRdb took the public reads, trimmed them with fastp at Q25, ran MiXCR for clone calling and kept in-frame beta chains. Rows are unified per CDR3 protein, each entry keeping the most common DNA and genes. The sample table holds 550,000 to 750,000 distinct CDR3 sequences, of which over 20% were seen once. The top ten clones comprise roughly 3.6% of the sample. Sequences were obtained from blood. All receptors derive from a man between 65 and 85 years old in good health.

The chain is built from TRBV5-1 and TRBJ2-3; 10 nucleotides agree with TRBD1. The junction had 0 bases not matched to a gene; V was cut back by 7 bases and J by 1 base. This CDR3 has 13 amino acids. Germline values: CDR1 SGHRS, CDR2 YFSETQ. The CDR3: CASGTGGTDTQYF. The DNA for the CDR3 is TGCGCCAGCGGGACAGGGGGCACAGATACGCAGTATTTT. The variable domain in full, with the rest retrieved from reference TRBV5-1 and TRBJ2-3, is KAGVTQTPRYLIKTRGQQVTLSCSPISGHRSVSWYQQTPGQGLQFLFEYFSETQRNKGNFPGRFSGRQFSNSRSEMNVSTLELGDSALYLCASGTGGTDTQYFGPGTRLTVL.

V usage is TRBV4-3 and J usage is TRBJ2-4; tentatively, D is TRBD1 (6 bases). The CDR3 has 17 amino acids. Trimming pared 4 bases from V and 3 bases from J, leaving 19 bases between. Germline V gives CDR1 LGHNA, CDR2 YSLEER. Written as DNA, the CDR3 is TGCGCCAGCAGCCGAGCTCACAGGGATTTGGGCAAAAACATTCAGTACTTC. Protein: CASSRAHRDLGKNIQYF.

The chain is built from TRBV3-1 and TRBJ1-1; no clear D gene. Germline V gives CDR1 LGHDT, CDR2 YNNKEL (reference sequence). The CDR3 spans 15 residues. Trimming pared 1 base from V and 0 bases from J, leaving 9 bases between. CDR3 residues: CASSQGRALNTEAFF. The CDR3 coding sequence is TGTGCCAGCAGCCAAGGGCGGGCCTTGAACACTGAAGCTTTCTTT.

V gene TRBV20-1 combines with J gene TRBJ1-2, with D perhaps TRBD1 (5 bases). The length of the CDR3 is 13 residues. Trimming removed 5 bases at V and 3 bases at J, with 13 bases between. CDR1 and CDR2 (germline): DFQATT, SNEGSKA (reference sequence). The CDR3 coding sequence is TGCAGTGCTCTCTGGGGGGTTGACTATGGCTACACCTTC. It translates to CSALWGVDYGYTF.

This sequence joins TRBV25-1 and TRBJ2-2; weak D call: TRBD1 (5 bases). V was pared by 1 base and J by 3 bases, with 6 bases between. Germline V gene lookup returns CDR1 MGHDK and CDR2 SYGVNS. The CDR3 covers 14 residues. The CDR3 coding sequence is TGTGCCAGCAGTGAATCCAGGGACACCGGGGAGCTGTTTTTT. It yields the protein CASSESRDTGELFF.

This clonotype was counted between two and nine times. V is TRBV6-5 and J is TRBJ1-5, with 9 bases matching TRBD1. This CDR3 region has 14 residues. Germline values: CDR1 MNHEY, CDR2 SVGAGI. V gave up 6 bases and J gave up 9 bases; unmatched junction bases: 9. DNA for the CDR3: TGTGCCAGCAGCCCCGGGACAGGGCGCGTGCCCCAGCATTTT. It encodes CASSPGTGRVPQHF.

The chain links TRBV6-1 to TRBJ2-1, with D possibly matching TRBD2 (5 bases). This CDR3 has 14 amino acids. V was pared by 3 bases and J by 7 bases, with 13 bases between. Germline V gene sequence: CDR1 MNHNS, CDR2 SASEGT. In DNA form, the CDR3 reads TGTGCCAGCAGTGAGGACCCGGGCGGGAATGAGCAGTTCTTC. Translated: CASSEDPGGNEQFF.

Here the CDR3 DNA reads TGTGCCAGCAGCCAACGACTAGCGGGATCGAGAGAGACCCAGTACTTC. Translated, it gives CASSQRLAGSRETQYF. This chain connects TRBV7-3 to TRBJ2-5, with TRBD2 matching over 11 bases. The germline gives CDR1 SGHTA, CDR2 FQGTGA. The CDR3 length is 16 residues. V gave up 5 bases and J gave up 4 bases; unmatched junction bases: 9.

This clonotype has ten or more counts. The chain carries TRBV29-1 and TRBJ2-1; maybe TRBD2 (6 bases). Trimming stripped 4 bases from V and 7 bases from J, with 11 bases between. Germline CDR1 SQVTM, CDR2 ANQGSEA. This CDR3 contains 12 residues. For the CDR3, the DNA is TGCAGCGTTGGGGGAGGTAATAATGAGCAGTTCTTC. Translating it yields CSVGGGNNEQFF.

This clonotype was counted many times. The chain couples TRBV27 to TRBJ2-2, with D unclear. CDR3 size: 13 residues. Trimming shortened V by 5 bases and J by 4 bases, and 8 bases separated the two germline ends. Germline CDR1 and CDR2: MNHEY and SMNVEV (reference sequence). This CDR3 reads CASSPTTTGELFF. The CDR3 DNA reads TGTGCCAGCAGTCCGACAACCACCGGGGAGCTGTTTTTT.

V usage is TRBV11-3 and J usage is TRBJ2-1; a weak D match, TRBD2 (5 bases). The germline V and J ends were trimmed by 1 base and 9 bases, with 13 bases remaining between them. The CDR3 contains 14 residues. Germline assignment: CDR1 SGHNT and CDR2 YENEEA. In DNA, the CDR3 is TGTGCCAGCAGCTTAGTTTCTGGGAGCGGTGAGCAGTTCTTC. This sequence encodes CASSLVSGSGEQFF.

This clonotype was seen only a few times. V gene TRBV7-2 combines with J gene TRBJ2-1, with 9 bases that match TRBD2. With the DNA end fitting TRBJ2-7 better, the J assignment may be wrong. The CDR3 length is 16 residues. CDR1 and CDR2 from the germline V gene are SGHTA and FQGNSA. CDR3 protein: CASSLEAGGPGGWQYF. The CDR3 nucleotides are TGTGCCAGCAGCTTAGAGGCGGGAGGGCCGGGGGGTTGGCAGTACTTC.

V and J are TRBV5-1 and TRBJ2-5; TRBD1 agrees at 9 bases. The trim removed 3 bases at V and 4 bases at J, leaving 16 bases unmatched. Per germline, CDR1 SGHRS and CDR2 YFSETQ. The CDR3 contains 18 residues. The CDR3 nucleotides read TGCGCCAGCAGCTCCGGGACAGGGACAGCGGGACGTGGAGAGACCCAGTACTTC. It specifies CASSSGTGTAGRGETQYF.

This clonotype was recorded many times. J is TRBJ1-4 and V is TRBV5-1; no definite D call. Trimming pared 0 bases from V and 8 bases from J, leaving 11 bases between. This CDR3 region has 14 residues. Germline loops: CDR1 SGHRS, CDR2 YFSETQ. CDR3 loop: CASSLGRFGEKLFF. In nucleotides, the CDR3 is TGCGCCAGCAGCTTGGGCAGGTTTGGCGAAAAACTGTTTTTT.

The chain uses TRBV7-2 and TRBJ1-2; D may be TRBD1 (5 bases). Trimming took 4 bases from V and 0 from J, leaving 12 bases between them. CDR1 is SGHTA and CDR2 is FQGNSA in the germline V gene. This CDR3 spans 15 amino acids. CDR3 coding DNA: TGTGCCAGCAGCTCCCCCGAGGGGCCTAACTATGGCTACACCTTC. Translating gives CASSSPEGPNYGYTF.

V gene TRBV7-8 combines with J gene TRBJ2-5; D not certain. The CDR3 contains 17 residues. Germline loops: CDR1 SGHVS, CDR2 FQNEAQ. Trimming stripped 0 bases from V and 3 bases from J, with 17 bases between. The CDR3 DNA reads as TGTGCCAGCAGCTTAGCGTCCGGTACCTTTCGTGAAGAGACCCAGTACTTC. Translating gives CASSLASGTFREETQYF.

A few counts support this clonotype. This sequence joins TRBV10-3 and TRBJ1-1, with TRBD1 as a possible D gene (5 bases). Germline V gene sequence: CDR1 ENHRY, CDR2 SYGVKD. CDR3 size: 13 residues. Trimming took 5 bases from V and 0 from J, leaving 7 bases between them. CDR3 residues: CAISRTLNTEAFF. DNA of the CDR3: TGTGCCATCAGTAGGACATTGAACACTGAAGCTTTCTTT.

The table lists this clonotype with many counts. The rearrangement uses TRBV10-3 and TRBJ2-5; 7 positions match TRBD1. Germline CDR1 and CDR2: ENHRY and SYGVKD. The junction had 3 bases not matched to a gene; V was cut back by 8 bases and J by 3 bases. This CDR3 contains 12 residues. The CDR3 DNA follows: TGTGCCATCGGACAGGAGAAAGAGACCCAGTACTTC. Its translation is CAIGQEKETQYF.

The chain is built from TRBV3-1 and TRBJ2-5, with 12 nucleotides matching TRBD2. The closer fit of TRBJ2-1 to the DNA end suggests the J call may be wrong. CDR3 length: 15 amino acids. Germline V lookup: CDR1 LGHDT, CDR2 YNNKEL (reference sequence). The DNA for the CDR3 is TGTGCCAGCAGCCAGACTAGCGGGAGTCTTACTGAGCAGTTCTTC. It codes for CASSQTSGSLTEQFF.

The chain joins TRBV20-1 to TRBJ2-1; 10 bases are a match to TRBD2. The germline gives CDR1 DFQATT, CDR2 SNEGSKA (reference sequence). The trim removed 2 bases at V and 8 bases at J, leaving 12 bases unmatched. The CDR3 runs to 16 residues. The CDR3 spells CSARSGLATAGDEQFF. CDR3 coding DNA: TGCAGTGCTAGATCGGGACTAGCGACCGCAGGTGATGAGCAGTTCTTC.

The J gene is TRBJ2-6, the V gene TRBV10-3, with TRBD1 matching over 10 bases. The ends lost 0 bases at V and 0 bases at J; junction bases unmatched: 5. Germline CDR1 is ENHRY and CDR2 is SYGVKD. The CDR3 spans 19 residues. CDR3 nucleotide sequence: TGTGCCATCAGTGAGTCCAGGGACAGGGGAAGCTCTGGGGCCAACGTCCTGACTTTC. Amino acid sequence: CAISESRDRGSSGANVLTF.

This clonotype was picked up a small number of times. The chain combines TRBV20-1 with TRBJ2-7; D gene ambiguous. The CDR3 loop spans 14 amino acids. Trimming left V 1 base short and J 0 bases short, with 10 bases between. In germline, CDR1 is DFQATT, CDR2 SNEGSKA (reference sequence). Here the CDR3 reads CSARGGSLSYEQYF. DNA for the CDR3: TGCAGTGCTAGAGGTGGGTCTCTCTCCTACGAGCAGTACTTC.

This clonotype was observed a single time. This chain connects TRBV27 to TRBJ1-4, with no clear D. Germline V lookup: CDR1 MNHEY, CDR2 SMNVEV (reference sequence). This CDR3 is built from 11 residues. The ends were cut back, 8 bases at V and 8 bases at J, with 9 bases in the middle. CDR3 coding DNA: TGTGCCAGCTGGAGTGAGGAAAAACTGTTTTTT. Protein sequence: CASWSEEKLFF.

The chain recombines TRBV19 with TRBJ2-5; perhaps D is TRBD1 or TRBD2 (7 bases each). Trimming pared 10 bases from V and 4 bases from J, leaving 16 bases between. CDR3 length: 13 amino acids. Germline V gene sequence: CDR1 LNHDA, CDR2 SQIVND (reference sequence). The CDR3 is CATETGRGETQYF. The DNA of the CDR3 is TGTGCCACTGAGACAGGGAGGGGAGAGACCCAGTACTTC.

This clonotype was counted between two and nine times. The CDR3 is CASSGGTSGNNEQFF. The CDR3 DNA follows: TGTGCCAGCAGCGGCGGGACTAGCGGGAATAATGAGCAGTTCTTC. V is TRBV11-1 and J is TRBJ2-1; 13 nucleotides agree with TRBD2. The CDR3 has 15 residues. In germline, CDR1 is SGHAT, CDR2 FQDESV (reference sequence). V lost 5 bases to trimming and J lost 7 bases; unmatched junction nucleotides: 5.

This clonotype was observed a few times. J is TRBJ2-7 and V is TRBV5-1, with a possible D match to TRBD2 (6 bases). This CDR3 spans 14 amino acids. V dropped 4 bases and J dropped 2 bases, with 13 bases sitting between them. Germline-derived CDR1 and CDR2 are SGHRS and YFSETQ. Here the CDR3 reads CASSGTGWTYEQYF. CDR3 sequence (DNA): TGCGCCAGCAGCGGGACTGGATGGACCTACGAGCAGTACTTC.

The V gene is TRBV7-9, the J gene TRBJ2-5; D gene ambiguous. In germline, CDR1 is SEHNR, CDR2 FQNEAQ (reference sequence). The CDR3 length is 11 residues. Trimming removed 5 bases from V and 5 bases from J, with 6 bases in between. DNA for the CDR3: TGTGCCAGCAGCACCATGGAGACCCAGTACTTC. It codes for CASSTMETQYF.

The table lists this clonotype with a few counts. The chain combines TRBV3-1 with TRBJ2-7; 7 nucleotides agree with TRBD1. CDR3 length equals 14 residues. From germline, CDR1 is LGHDT and CDR2 YNNKEL (reference sequence). V shed 4 bases and J 5 bases; nucleotides not matched to a gene: 8. CDR3 protein: CASSRDSPGHEQYF. CDR3 bases: TGTGCCAGCAGCCGGGACAGCCCGGGCCACGAGCAGTACTTC.

The gene calls are TRBV7-9 and TRBJ2-1; weak D call: TRBD2 (5 bases). The CDR3 extends over 17 amino acids. Trimming pared 8 bases from V and 6 bases from J, leaving 26 bases between. CDR1 and CDR2 from the germline V gene are SEHNR and FQNEAQ (reference sequence). Here the CDR3 DNA reads TGTGCCAGCCTAGCCAAACTCGACCCCCCGAGGATCAATGAGCAGTTCTTC. Encoded protein: CASLAKLDPPRINEQFF.

Only a few counts were recorded for this clonotype. The chain employs TRBV5-1 and TRBJ2-5; D possibly corresponds to TRBD1 (5 bases). Near its end, the DNA agrees better with TRBJ2-1, so the J call may be wrong. This CDR3 comprises 16 residues. Germline CDR1 and CDR2: SGHRS and YFSETQ. This CDR3 reads CASRVAGERGYNEQFF. CDR3 in DNA: TGCGCCAGCAGGGTAGCAGGAGAAAGGGGTTACAATGAGCAGTTCTTC.